This T cell receptor (beta chain) originates from a study of blood T cell repertoires in COVID-19. Under the authors' procedure: Quantification of nucleated cells was approximated via reference gene primer amplification. Measured with immunoSEQ multiplex PCR; TCRdb has only the in-frame clones, and not every one. Clone size and the V and J calls come from that table; the DNA yielded D and trimming. The sample has a few hundred thousand clones; approximately 84% are singletons. Enrolled through a virtual design, the participants were between about 18 and 100 years of age and came from about two dozen US areas. Cohort 3 donors were reported recovered after two negative PCRs, clearance, or symptom resolution. V lost 8 bases, J lost 0 bases, and 19 bases stayed unmatched. Per the germline V gene, CDR1 is MNHEY and CDR2 is SMNVEV (reference sequence). This CDR3 is built from 19 residues.

Specimen: PBMCs or T cells enriched from blood (not recorded which). The receptor's source is a man aged 35-49 years who had recovered from COVID-19. The chain joins TRBV27 to TRBJ2-7; TRBD2 agrees at 10 bases. CDR3 coding DNA: TGTGCCAGCCACCAGAGCCCAGCGGGAGGGTTTTGGGGCTCCTACGAGCAGTACTTC. Amino acid sequence: CASHQSPAGGFWGSYEQYF.